The TCR beta chain under discussion was sequenced for a study of T cell responses to AZD1222 COVID-19 vaccine. Study-wide points: Clonal diversity was possibly underestimated, and the donors were mostly white British, with more females. Without day 14 samples, only post-peak T cell repertoires were studied. Spike-specific TCR breadth rose after two AZD1222 doses, and depth rose as well.

This clone was recorded only once. The antigen remains undetermined. Assay: immunoSEQ multiplex PCR; the TCRdb copy retains only in-frame clones and omits some. The profile covers about 86,000 clones, with roughly 87% appearing a single time and approximately 6.3% taken by the ten largest. Trimming cost V 0 bases and J 5 bases; bases outside gene matches: 2. The CDR3 sequence is 14 residues long. In germline, CDR1 is SGDLS, CDR2 YYNGEE. The material was peripheral blood, obtained on day 0 of AZD1222 vaccination. The clonotype was recovered from an adult in good health. The genes are TRBV9 and TRBJ2-7, with 10 bases aligning to TRBD2. CDR3 residues: CASSVVGTSDEQYF. CDR3 coding DNA: TGTGCCAGCAGCGTAGTGGGGACTAGCGACGAGCAGTACTTC.